Presented here are 5 T cell receptor beta chains from one specimen sequenced in a study of T cell clonality in common variable immunodeficiency. Clones were sequenced by immunoSEQ multiplex PCR, and TCRdb holds only the in-frame ones, with some missing. The table lists 30,000 to 35,000 clones, with no singletons. Study-level points and caveats: Fewer deletions and N-nucleotide insertions were reportedly seen in common variable immunodeficiency TCR beta sequences.

The antigens of these receptors remain unknown. Sequencing was carried out using peripheral blood mononuclear cells. The receptor set was obtained from a human donor with common variable immunodeficiency.

In the case of this clone: The read comes to an end 3 residues before the CDR3 does, leaving the germline J gene to fill in the end. The genes are TRBV5-1 and TRBJ2-5; 13 bases fit TRBD2. The CDR3 sequence is 16 residues long. Germline V gene lookup returns CDR1 SGHRS and CDR2 YFSETQ. V lost 4 bases to trimming and J lost 5 bases; unmatched junction nucleotides: 8. The sequenced part of the CDR3 DNA is TGCGCCAGCAGCACCGGACTAGCGGGAGAGCTTGAGACC. As protein: CASSTGLAGELET. Given in full, the CDR3 is CASSTGLAGELETQYF.

This clone has just a few counts. The read terminates 3 residues ahead of where the CDR3 ends, so the germline J gene completes it. V and J are TRBV7-2 and TRBJ2-7, with 9 nucleotides matching TRBD2. V lost 2 bases to trimming and J lost 6 bases; unmatched junction nucleotides: 8. Germline loops: CDR1 SGHTA, CDR2 FQGNSA. The CDR3 covers 15 residues. CDR3 sequence reads: CASSLNGGRGGEQYF. CDR3 DNA, as far as it was read: TGTGCCAGCAGCTTAAACGGCGGGCGGGGGGGCGAG.

This clone was counted at least ten times. The read is 3 residues too short to cover the CDR3 end, so that end is filled in from the germline J gene. This sequence joins TRBV10-3 and TRBJ2-6; tentative D call: TRBD1 (6 bases). V lost 4 bases and J 1 base, leaving 11 bases between the germline ends. The CDR3 contains 16 residues. The germline V gene has CDR1 ENHRY and CDR2 SYGVKD. The CDR3 bases that were read are TGTGCCATCAGTGGACAGGCAGCATCTGGGGCCAACGTC. This translates into CAISGQAASGANV. The entire CDR3 reads CAISGQAASGANVLTF.

This clone was seen repeatedly, ten times or more. The read comes to an end 3 residues before the CDR3 does, leaving the germline J gene to fill in the end. The rearrangement joins TRBV5-6 to TRBJ2-3; D uncertain. Germline CDR1 reads SGHDT; CDR2 reads YYEEEE. The V end was cut by 4 bases, the J end by 4 bases, with 10 bases between. This CDR3 contains 13 residues. The sequenced CDR3 bases are TGTGCCAGCAGCCTACTCCGGGCAGATACG. Translating gives CASSLLRADT. From start to end, the CDR3 is CASSLLRADTQYF. The full variable domain, with the rest looked up from reference TRBV5-6 and TRBJ2-3, is DAGVTQSPTHLIKTRGQQVTLRCSPKSGHDTVSWYQQALGQGPQFIFQYYEEEERQRGNFPDRFSGHQFPNYSSELNVNALLLGDSALYLCASSLLRADTQYFGPGTRLTVL.

About this clone: The read halts 3 residues ahead of the CDR3 end, with the missing end drawn from the germline J gene. The chain couples TRBV7-3 to TRBJ2-7; 7 nucleotides agree with TRBD1. Unmatched junction bases numbered 3, after V lost 3 bases and J lost 4 bases. Germline V gene data show CDR1 as SGHTA and CDR2 as FQGTGA. This CDR3 has 13 residues. CDR3 protein: CASSLGQQYEQYF. The covered CDR3 bases are TGTGCCAGCAGCTTGGGACAGCAGTACGAG.